This entry features one TCR beta chain sequence. No antigen is known for it. This sample is part of a study of blood T cells in healthy people across ages. The CDR3 consists of 14 residues. Germline CDR1 and CDR2: DFQATT and SNEGSKA (reference sequence). V was cut by 3 bases and J by 3 bases, with 15 bases left in between. Caucasian individuals from Russia who were healthy and aged about 6 to 90 acted as donors. It was with a sample-barcoded 5' primer and a J-beta primer mix that a second PCR of roughly 7 to 11 cycles was run. Every single cDNA molecule received a tag from a template-switch adaptor with 12 random nucleotides. TCRdb recomputed calls from the 5' RACE reads with MiXCR, one row per CDR3 protein. The top ten clones hold approximately 13% of a sample with fewer than 900,000 distinct CDR3 sequences, under 40% of them seen once. Study results and limitations: CMV status of donors was not determined, possibly confounding expanded clonotype changes. More naive CD4+ cells and higher diversity marked long-lived donors relative to aged donors.

This TCR was recovered from a man younger than 35 in good health. V gene TRBV20-1 combines with J gene TRBJ2-7; D not resolved. Source material: blood. The DNA of the CDR3 is TGCAGTGCTAGTCCCGAAATTACCCACTACGAGCAGTACTTC. Its translation is CSASPEITHYEQYF.